This is a list of T cell receptor beta chains from one sample in a study of T cell responses to AZD1222 COVID-19 vaccine. Sequencing used immunoSEQ multiplex PCR; TCRdb keeps in-frame clones, though not all of them. The profile shows approximately 100,000 clones, roughly nine tenths of them singletons. Sequencing used peripheral blood, obtained on day 0 of AZD1222 vaccination. These receptors all come from an adult in good health. Each CDR3 is given with its conserved first and last residue. A D gene is named only where the DNA matches it firmly.

d_gene: .; v_gene: TRBV7-2; j_gene: TRBJ1-1; CDR3nt: TGTGCCAGCAGCTTAGCCGGCAAGGGATACACTGAAGCTTTCTTT; CDR3aa: CASSLAGKGYTEAFF
d_gene: TRBD2; v_gene: TRBV9; j_gene: TRBJ2-7; CDR3nt: TGTGCCAGCAGCGTAGAACGGACTAGCGGGGGATATTACGAGCAGTACTTC; CDR3aa: CASSVERTSGGYYEQYF
d_gene: TRBD1; v_gene: TRBV2; j_gene: TRBJ1-2; CDR3nt: TGTGCCAGCAGTTTAACCTCGACAGGGAGGGTGGGCGGCTACACCTTC; CDR3aa: CASSLTSTGRVGGYTF
d_gene: .; v_gene: TRBV27; j_gene: TRBJ2-7; CDR3nt: TGTGCCAGCAGTCCTCGATTCCCGGTGTACGAGCAGTACTTC; CDR3aa: CASSPRFPVYEQYF
d_gene: TRBD1; v_gene: TRBV10-3; j_gene: TRBJ1-3; CDR3nt: TGTGCCATCCGACCGGCGACAGGGTACCTCTCTGGAAACACCATATATTTT; CDR3aa: CAIRPATGYLSGNTIYF
d_gene: TRBD2; v_gene: TRBV7-3; j_gene: TRBJ2-7; CDR3nt: TGTGCCAGCAGCTTAATCGGACTAGGGGACGAGCAGTACTTC; CDR3aa: CASSLIGLGDEQYF
d_gene: .; v_gene: TRBV21-1; j_gene: TRBJ1-1; CDR3nt: TGTGCCAGCTCGAGGGCAGACAACACTGAAGCTTTCTTT; CDR3aa: CASSRADNTEAFF
d_gene: .; v_gene: TRBV10-3; j_gene: TRBJ1-3; CDR3nt: TGTGCCATCAGTGCCCTAGGAGGGGCCGGAAACACCATATATTTT; CDR3aa: CAISALGGAGNTIYF
d_gene: .; v_gene: TRBV5-1; j_gene: TRBJ1-1; CDR3nt: TGCGCCAGCAGCTTGGTCGGGGGGCTTTACACTGAAGCTTTCTTT; CDR3aa: CASSLVGGLYTEAFF
d_gene: .; v_gene: TRBV7-2; j_gene: TRBJ1-2; CDR3nt: TGTGCCAGCAGCCTCACCTTGACGACTAACTATGGCTACACCTTC; CDR3aa: CASSLTLTTNYGYTF
d_gene: .; v_gene: TRBV7-2; j_gene: TRBJ1-5; CDR3nt: TGTGCCAGCAGCCCCCCCTACAACCGAAATCAGCCCCAGCATTTT; CDR3aa: CASSPPYNRNQPQHF
d_gene: TRBD1; v_gene: TRBV27; j_gene: TRBJ2-1; CDR3nt: TGTGCCAGCAGTTTGTCACGGGACAGGGGAGGGAATGAGCAGTTCTTC; CDR3aa: CASSLSRDRGGNEQFF
d_gene: TRBD2; v_gene: TRBV7-2; j_gene: TRBJ2-1; CDR3nt: TGTGCCAGCAGCTTCCCTGGGGAGGGAGGTGAGCAGTTCTTC; CDR3aa: CASSFPGEGGEQFF
d_gene: .; v_gene: TRBV20-1; j_gene: TRBJ2-1; CDR3nt: TGCAGTGCTAGTGGGCGGGGACCCTCCTACAATGAGCAGTTCTTC; CDR3aa: CSASGRGPSYNEQFF
d_gene: TRBD1; v_gene: TRBV9; j_gene: TRBJ1-1; CDR3nt: TGTGCCAGCAGCGTAACCCCCCGGGACAGGGGGAAGGGTACTGAAGCTTTCTTT; CDR3aa: CASSVTPRDRGKGTEAFF
d_gene: TRBD1; v_gene: TRBV5-1; j_gene: TRBJ1-6; CDR3nt: TGCGCCAGCAGCGCCTTTGGGACAGGCCCCTCCTATAATTCACCCCTCCACTTT; CDR3aa: CASSAFGTGPSYNSPLHF
d_gene: .; v_gene: TRBV19; j_gene: TRBJ1-5; CDR3nt: TGTGCCAGTAGCCCACAGGGATTAGGCAATCAGCCCCAGCATTTT; CDR3aa: CASSPQGLGNQPQHF
d_gene: TRBD1; v_gene: TRBV5-8; j_gene: TRBJ1-4; CDR3nt: TGTGCCAGGGCTCCAGGACAGGGTGAGGAAAAACTGTTTTTT; CDR3aa: CARAPGQGEEKLFF
d_gene: .; v_gene: TRBV24-1; j_gene: TRBJ1-2; CDR3nt: TGTGCCACCAGTGATTTGTGGGGATACTATGGCTACACCTTC; CDR3aa: CATSDLWGYYGYTF
d_gene: .; v_gene: TRBV7-9; j_gene: TRBJ1-6; CDR3nt: TGTGCCAGCAGTCGCGACAGCTATAATTCACCCCTCCACTTT; CDR3aa: CASSRDSYNSPLHF
d_gene: .; v_gene: TRBV7-9; j_gene: TRBJ1-5; CDR3nt: TGTGCCAGCAGCTTTTCGGGCCACCTAAGCAATCAGCCCCAGCATTTT; CDR3aa: CASSFSGHLSNQPQHF
d_gene: .; v_gene: TRBV7-9; j_gene: TRBJ2-7; CDR3nt: TGTGCCAGCAGCCCCCTCGCGTTTGGCGAGCAGTACTTC; CDR3aa: CASSPLAFGEQYF
d_gene: .; v_gene: TRBV11-3; j_gene: TRBJ1-1; CDR3nt: TGTGCCAGCAGCTTTACTTTGACAGGGAACACTGAAGCTTTCTTT; CDR3aa: CASSFTLTGNTEAFF